One TCR beta chain is described in this entry. This entry belongs to a study of blood T cell repertoires in COVID-19. Study-level background: Samples came from the United States, Italy and Spain, spanning acute and convalescent COVID-19. PBMCs, B-cell-depleted T cells, or T cells were the source of the cDNA or gDNA that made up the material.

Per the original data handling: Reference gene primer amplification in the assay estimated nucleated cell counts. Repertoires were generated with immunoSEQ multiplex PCR, while TCRdb's copy carries only in-frame clones and drops some. Clone size and the V and J calls come from that table; the DNA yielded D and trimming. The table shows 110,000 or so clones, with more than 80% occurring only once. Germline V lookup: CDR1 SGDLS, CDR2 YYNGEE. CDR3 length equals 14 residues. V was clipped by 4 bases and J by 2 bases; unmatched bases: 5. The gene calls are TRBV9 and TRBJ2-5; 7 bases are shared with TRBD2. Sequencing was carried out using peripheral blood. This clonotype was obtained from a woman aged 40 to 55 with acute or convalescent COVID-19. The CDR3 here is CASSLRGGQETQYF. The CDR3 region has the DNA TGTGCCAGCAGCTTGCGCGGGGGTCAAGAGACCCAGTACTTC.